A single sample gave rise to the 6 T cell receptor beta chains below, sequenced in a study of metastatic and nonmetastatic thyroid tumors. No patient had received any treatment before thyroid surgery. TCRdb re-clonotyped the PCR reads through MiXCR. The sample consists of some 4,000 clones, around 35% of them appearing once. Material: adjacent normal tissue. The receptors stem from a male donor with papillary thyroid cancer or a benign thyroid nodule (not recorded which). Some clones in this sample may be carry-over from other donors' samples.

The genes are TRBV27 and TRBJ2-7; maybe TRBD1 (6 bases). Germline V gene sequence: CDR1 MNHEY, CDR2 SMNVEV (reference sequence). The CDR3 sequence is 14 residues long. Between the trimmed V and J ends, which lost 7 bases and 3 bases, there was a span of 16 bases. CDR3 sequence (DNA): TGTGCCAGCAATACCAGAAGGGGGTACTACGAGCAGTACTTC. This codes for CASNTRRGYYEQYF.

This clone was seen a few times. V and J are TRBV27 and TRBJ1-1; no definite D call. Trimming took 3 bases from V and 1 from J, leaving 6 bases between them. The CDR3 covers 13 residues. CDR1 is MNHEY and CDR2 is SMNVEV in the germline V gene (reference sequence). CDR3 DNA: TGTGCCAGCAGTTTTTCGGGGAACACTGAAGCTTTCTTT. Protein sequence: CASSFSGNTEAFF.

The V and J genes are TRBV19 and TRBJ1-5; D remains unclear. CDR1 LNHDA and CDR2 SQIVND come from the germline V gene (reference sequence). V lost 4 bases and J 0 bases, leaving 16 bases between the germline ends. This CDR3 region has 17 residues. CDR3 DNA: TGTGCCAGTAGTAATGGCTATTCCCTCAATAGCAATCAGCCCCAGCATTTT. Protein: CASSNGYSLNSNQPQHF.

This clone has just a few counts. The chain links TRBV27 to TRBJ1-1; tentatively, D is TRBD1 (6 bases). Looked up from germline, CDR1 is MNHEY and CDR2 is SMNVEV (reference sequence). The CDR3 sequence is 15 residues long. V gave up 3 bases and J gave up 0 bases, with 11 bases separating them. For the CDR3, the DNA is TGTGCCAGCAGTTTGACAGGCAACATGAACACTGAAGCTTTCTTT. Its protein is CASSLTGNMNTEAFF.

A few counts support this clone. The CDR3 region is CASSSGLTSSYNSPLHF. CDR3 DNA sequence: TGCGCCAGCAGCTCGGGACTGACGAGCTCCTATAATTCACCCCTCCACTTT. The gene calls are TRBV5-1 and TRBJ1-6, with a possible D match to TRBD1 (5 bases). V was shortened by 3 bases and J by 0 bases, with 13 bases between the two germline ends. Germline V CDR1 and CDR2: SGHRS, YFSETQ. The length of the CDR3 is 17 residues. The full variable domain, rest sourced from reference TRBV5-1 and TRBJ1-6, is KAGVTQTPRYLIKTRGQQVTLSCSPISGHRSVSWYQQTPGQGLQFLFEYFSETQRNKGNFPGRFSGRQFSNSRSEMNVSTLELGDSALYLCASSSGLTSSYNSPLHFGNGTRLTVT.

This clone was recorded a few times. V gene TRBV19 combines with J gene TRBJ2-3; 7 nucleotides align to TRBD2. The germline V gene has CDR1 LNHDA and CDR2 SQIVND (reference sequence). This CDR3 is built from 15 residues. After removal of 4 bases from V and 4 bases from J, the junction contained 8 bases not matched to a gene. CDR3 DNA sequence: TGTGCCAGTAGTAGAGGAGCGGGACTATCAGATACGCAGTATTTT. Translated: CASSRGAGLSDTQYF. Full variable domain (missing parts from reference TRBV19 and TRBJ2-3): DGGITQSPKYLFRKEGQNVTLSCEQNLNHDAMYWYRQDPGQGLRLIYYSQIVNDFQKGDIAEGYSVSREKKESFPLTVTSAQKNPTAFYLCASSRGAGLSDTQYFGPGTRLTVL.